One TCR beta chain is described in this entry. Repertoires were generated with immunoSEQ multiplex PCR, while TCRdb's copy carries only in-frame clones and drops some. The data hold tens of thousands of clones, with roughly 92% observed a single time. The CDR3 loop spans 15 amino acids. The V segment lost 6 bases and the J segment 8 bases; nucleotides outside the gene matches: 8. CDR1 and CDR2 (germline): ENHRY, SYGVKD. The data were obtained in a study of technical replicates of blood from a handful of donors. The rearrangement uses TRBV10-3 and TRBJ2-1; 12 bases map to TRBD2. This TCR came from a human donor in good health. The sequenced sample consisted of T cells isolated from PBMCs. The CDR3 sequence is CAIRPSSGRVDEQFF. As DNA, the CDR3 is TGTGCCATCAGACCATCTAGCGGGAGGGTCGATGAGCAGTTCTTC.